These T cell receptor beta chains were read from a single sample in a study of PD-1 blockade in classical Hodgkin lymphoma. The assay was immunoSEQ multiplex PCR, and TCRdb's table has in-frame clones only and misses some. The top ten hold less than 25% of the sample, which has about 20,000 clones, approximately 73% seen once. Source: peripheral blood mononuclear cells (PBMCs), taken before the second cycle of nivolumab. Every receptor here comes from a human donor with classical Hodgkin lymphoma. Each CDR3 is given with its conserved first and last residue. Clone size is stated in some rows and not others, as once, few, many or a class when expanded.

>TRBJ1-1|NA|TRBV5-1
CASSLLGENTEAFF
>TRBJ1-2|NA|TRBV30
CAWGLPGHRGSYGYTF
>TRBJ2-5|NA|TRBV30
CAWAGVRETQYF
>TRBJ1-2|NA|TRBV7-9
CASSLIAVNNNYGYTF
>TRBJ1-5|NA|TRBV6-1
CASSEGGNQPQHF
>TRBJ2-2|NA|TRBV11-2
CASSPKTPTSLNTGELFF
>TRBJ2-7|NA|TRBV6-5
CASSPEGRQQYF
>TRBJ2-1|once|TRBV6-1
CASSEWPGQGYEQFF
>TRBJ2-7|NA|TRBV5-1
CASSLTGHPTYEQYF
>TRBJ2-5|few|TRBV6-5
CASSYSTVKGVETQYF
>TRBJ1-1|NA|TRBV6-5
CASSYSMDRATEAFF
>TRBJ2-1|few|TRBV6-5
CASRAYNEQFF
>TRBJ2-1|NA|TRBV5-1
CASSLLAGSGNEQFF
>TRBJ1-4|NA|TRBV6-1
CASSETGYNEKLFF
>TRBJ1-3|once|TRBV10-1
CASTGSSGNTIYF
>TRBJ1-1|NA|TRBV4-1
CASSQARLGVTEAFF
>TRBJ1-3|NA|TRBV6-5
CATFQTGTGNTIYF
>TRBJ2-1|NA|TRBV5-1
CASSLVGREGYNEQFF
>TRBJ2-2|few|TRBV27
CASSLVQGNTGELFF
>TRBJ2-5|NA|TRBV7-2
CASSPFARGETQYF
>TRBJ1-2|NA|TRBV19
CASSMPARNYGYTF
>TRBJ1-5|NA|TRBV20-1
CSASSNQPQHF
>TRBJ1-1|NA|TRBV7-5
CARSPGQVEAFF
>TRBJ2-2|NA|TRBV10-3
CAISEGTNVGELFF
>TRBJ2-3|NA|TRBV5-4
CASSFTGLAGTDTQYF
>TRBJ1-5|NA|TRBV28
CASSEDRDAQPQHF